The sequence of this T cell receptor (beta chain) was determined in a study of T cells in Graves' hyperthyroidism and ophthalmopathy. This CDR3 is built from 18 residues. Germline V lookup: CDR1 MGHDK, CDR2 SYGVNS. V trimming: 2 bases; J trimming: 4 bases; junction bases outside the gene matches: 14. It was considered stable Graves' hyperthyroidism when ophthalmopathy did not progress within 18 months. Uncontrolled infection, other autoimmune disease, pregnancy or lactation barred patients from enrollment. Thyroid ultrasound, orbital computed tomography, clinical symptoms, and serum thyroxine and TRAb underpinned diagnoses. Regions amplified from RNA transcripts were the TCR beta CDR3 regions. Primed by the HTBI set, a first-round RT-PCR was run on the TCR CDR3. TCRdb recomputed calls from the multiplex PCR reads with MiXCR, one row per CDR3 protein. The sample shows 550,000 to 800,000 distinct CDR3 sequences, roughly 17% of them seen only once.

The chain has TRBV25-1 and TRBJ1-1, with 9 nucleotides matching TRBD1. The sequence was obtained from a man aged 18 to 35 with Graves' hyperthyroidism. Material for sequencing was blood. For the CDR3, the DNA is TGTGCCAGCAGTGAACGCATCTCCAGGGACAGGGAGGGCACTGAAGCTTTCTTT. Amino acids: CASSERISRDREGTEAFF.